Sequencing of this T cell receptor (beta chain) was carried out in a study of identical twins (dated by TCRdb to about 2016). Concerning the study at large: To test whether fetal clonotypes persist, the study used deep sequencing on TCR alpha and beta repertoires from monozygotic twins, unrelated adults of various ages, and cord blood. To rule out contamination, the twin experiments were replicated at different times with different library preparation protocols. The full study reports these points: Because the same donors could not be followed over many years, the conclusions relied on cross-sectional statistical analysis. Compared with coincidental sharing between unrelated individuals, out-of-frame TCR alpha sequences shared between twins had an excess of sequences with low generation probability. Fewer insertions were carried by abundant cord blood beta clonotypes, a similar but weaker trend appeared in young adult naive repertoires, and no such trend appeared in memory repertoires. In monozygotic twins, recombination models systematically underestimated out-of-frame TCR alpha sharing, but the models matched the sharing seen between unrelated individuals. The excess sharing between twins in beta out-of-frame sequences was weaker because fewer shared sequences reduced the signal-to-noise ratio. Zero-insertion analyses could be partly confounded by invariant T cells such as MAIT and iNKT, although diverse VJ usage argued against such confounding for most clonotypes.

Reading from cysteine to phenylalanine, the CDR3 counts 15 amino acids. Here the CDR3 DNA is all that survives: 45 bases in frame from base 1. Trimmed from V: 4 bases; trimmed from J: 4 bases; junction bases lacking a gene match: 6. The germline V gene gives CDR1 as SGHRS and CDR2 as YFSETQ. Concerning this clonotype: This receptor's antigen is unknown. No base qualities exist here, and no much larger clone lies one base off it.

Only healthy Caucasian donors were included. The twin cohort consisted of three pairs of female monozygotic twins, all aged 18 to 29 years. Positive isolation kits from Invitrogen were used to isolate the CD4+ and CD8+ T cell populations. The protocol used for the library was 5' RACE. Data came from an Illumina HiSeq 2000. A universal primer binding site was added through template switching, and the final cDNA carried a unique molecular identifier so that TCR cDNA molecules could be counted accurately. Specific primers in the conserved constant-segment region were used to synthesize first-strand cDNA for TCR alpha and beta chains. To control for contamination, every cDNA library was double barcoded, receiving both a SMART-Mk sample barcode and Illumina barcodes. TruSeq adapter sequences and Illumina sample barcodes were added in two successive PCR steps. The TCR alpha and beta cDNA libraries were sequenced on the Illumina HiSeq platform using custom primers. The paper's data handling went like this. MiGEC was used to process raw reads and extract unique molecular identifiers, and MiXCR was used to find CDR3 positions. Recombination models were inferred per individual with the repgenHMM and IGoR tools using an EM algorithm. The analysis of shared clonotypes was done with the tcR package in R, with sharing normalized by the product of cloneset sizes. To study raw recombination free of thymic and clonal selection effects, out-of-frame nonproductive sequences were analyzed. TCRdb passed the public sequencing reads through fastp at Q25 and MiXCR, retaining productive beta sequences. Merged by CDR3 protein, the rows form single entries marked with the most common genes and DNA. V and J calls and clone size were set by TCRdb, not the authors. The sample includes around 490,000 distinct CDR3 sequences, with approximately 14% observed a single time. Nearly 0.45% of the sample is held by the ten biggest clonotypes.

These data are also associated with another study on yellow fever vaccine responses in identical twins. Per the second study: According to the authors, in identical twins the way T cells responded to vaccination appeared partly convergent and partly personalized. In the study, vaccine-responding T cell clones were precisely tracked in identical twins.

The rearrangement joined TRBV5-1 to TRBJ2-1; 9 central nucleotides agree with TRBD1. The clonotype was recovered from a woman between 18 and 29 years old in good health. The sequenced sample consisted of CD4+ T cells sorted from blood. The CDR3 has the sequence CASSRGTGSYNEQFF. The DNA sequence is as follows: TGCGCCAGCAGCCGAGGGACAGGGAGTTACAATGAGCAGTTCTTC.